This record covers a single T cell receptor beta chain. Its antigen is still unknown. The conserved closing phenylalanine or tryptophan is absent in this CDR3, likely reflecting a read error. The CDR3 spans 14 residues. The trim removed 6 bases at V and 5 bases at J, leaving 9 bases unmatched. Germline V gives CDR1 SGHTA, CDR2 FQGNSA. The record originates from a study of T cells in Graves' hyperthyroidism and ophthalmopathy. Amplification targeted TCR beta CDR3 regions from RNA transcripts. HTBI primers were employed in a first-round RT-PCR of the TCR CDR3. TCRdb passed the multiplex PCR reads through MiXCR, listing each CDR3 protein once. The sample comprises about 680,000 distinct CDR3 sequences, 30% to 40% of which are singletons, and around 32% rests with the top ten. Study-level results: Before onset, ophthalmopathy was predicted by the model a median about 6.2 months earlier.

Patients were excluded for uncontrolled infection, other autoimmune disease, pregnancy or lactation. The J gene is TRBJ1-1, the V gene TRBV7-2; 7 nucleotides align to TRBD1. The sample was blood. The receptor's source is a woman aged 40 to 50 with Graves' hyperthyroidism. In DNA form, the CDR3 reads TGTGCCAGCAGTTGGACAGGTGAGAGGACTGAAGCTTTCTCT. It translates to CASSWTGERTEAFS.